This T cell receptor (beta chain) came from a study of T cells in Graves' hyperthyroidism and ophthalmopathy. Together with thyroid ultrasound, orbital computed tomography, serum thyroxine and TRAb, clinical symptoms were used for diagnoses. Out of roughly 9.1 ml of fresh peripheral blood came the PBMCs. Regions amplified from RNA transcripts were the TCR beta CDR3 regions. An initial round of RT-PCR targeting the TCR CDR3 relied on the HTBI primer set. TCRdb reprocessed the multiplex PCR reads via MiXCR and lists one record per CDR3 protein. The repertoire holds under 450,000 distinct CDR3 sequences, with less than 20% as singletons. Germline loops: CDR1 MGHRA, CDR2 YSYEKL. CDR3 length: 19 amino acids. V shed 2 bases and J shed 2 bases, with 21 bases lying between them. Only a few counts were recorded for this clonotype.

The sequencing input was blood. V and J are TRBV4-1 and TRBJ1-4; possibly TRBD1 for D (5 bases). This sequence originates from a woman aged 18-29 years with Graves' hyperthyroidism. For the CDR3, the DNA is TGCGCCAGCAGCCAATCGATCCGGGGCCGATGGTGGACTAATGAAAAACTGTTTTTT. This gives the protein CASSQSIRGRWWTNEKLFF.